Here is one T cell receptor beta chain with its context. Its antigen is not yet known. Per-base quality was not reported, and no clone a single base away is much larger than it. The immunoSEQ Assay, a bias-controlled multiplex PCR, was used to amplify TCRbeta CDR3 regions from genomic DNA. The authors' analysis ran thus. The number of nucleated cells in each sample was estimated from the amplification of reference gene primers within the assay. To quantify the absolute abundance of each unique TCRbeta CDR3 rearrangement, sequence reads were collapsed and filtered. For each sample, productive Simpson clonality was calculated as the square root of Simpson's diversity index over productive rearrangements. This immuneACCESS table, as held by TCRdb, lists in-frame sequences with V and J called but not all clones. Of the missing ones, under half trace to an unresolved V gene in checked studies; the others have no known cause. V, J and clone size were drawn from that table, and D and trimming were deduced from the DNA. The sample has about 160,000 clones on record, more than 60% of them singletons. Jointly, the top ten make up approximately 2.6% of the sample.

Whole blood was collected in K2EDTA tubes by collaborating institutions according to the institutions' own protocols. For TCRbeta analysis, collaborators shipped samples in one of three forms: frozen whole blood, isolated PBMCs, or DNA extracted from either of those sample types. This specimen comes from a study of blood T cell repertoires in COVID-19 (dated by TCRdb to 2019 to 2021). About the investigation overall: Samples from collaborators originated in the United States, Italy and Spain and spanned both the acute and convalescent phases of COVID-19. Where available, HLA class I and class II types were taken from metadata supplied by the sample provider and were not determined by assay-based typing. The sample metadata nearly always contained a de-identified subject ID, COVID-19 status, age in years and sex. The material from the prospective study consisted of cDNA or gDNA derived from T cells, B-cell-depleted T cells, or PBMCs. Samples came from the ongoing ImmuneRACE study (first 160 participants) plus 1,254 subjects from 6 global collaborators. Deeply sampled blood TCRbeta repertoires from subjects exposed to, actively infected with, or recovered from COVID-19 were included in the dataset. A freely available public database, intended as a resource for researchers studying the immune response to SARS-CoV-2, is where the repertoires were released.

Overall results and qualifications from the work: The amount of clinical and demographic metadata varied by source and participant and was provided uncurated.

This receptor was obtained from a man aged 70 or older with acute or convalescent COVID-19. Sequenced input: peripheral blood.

The CDR3 protein is CATRERTGQGIYEQYF. The DNA is TGTGCCACCAGGGAGAGAACGGGACAGGGAATTTACGAGCAGTACTTC. The chain links TRBV15 with TRBJ2-7; the junction holds 9 bases that match TRBD1. Trimmed from V: 6 bases; trimmed from J: 4 bases; junction bases lacking a gene match: 13. The CDR3 runs 16 residues from the cysteine to the phenylalanine. CDR3 DNA only is kept here, 48 bases in frame from base 1. Taken from the germline V gene (reference sequence), the CDR1 and CDR2 loops are LNHNV and YYDKDF. Here the CDR3 is joined to the reference TRBV15 and TRBJ2-7 genes, and the full variable domain is: DAMVIQNPRYQVTQFGKPVTLSCSQTLNHNVMYWYQQKSSQAPKLLFHYYDKDFNNEADTPDNFQSRRPNTSFCFLDIRSPGLGDTAMYLCATRERTGQGIYEQYFGPGTRLTVT.